These 18 T cell receptor beta chains were sequenced from one sample in a study of blood T cell repertoires in COVID-19. This table comes from immunoSEQ multiplex PCR, and its TCRdb copy is limited to in-frame clones, with some not included. The table includes approximately 58,000 clones, roughly 90% detected once. Sequences were obtained from peripheral blood. All receptors derive from a human donor in a cohort sampled during active COVID-19.

This clone occurred once. The CDR3 loop is CASRGQGTDTQYF. In DNA, the CDR3 is TGTGCCAGTAGGGGACAGGGCACAGATACGCAGTATTTT. The J gene is TRBJ2-3, the V gene TRBV19, with TRBD1 matching over 8 bases. The CDR3 runs to 13 residues. Germline V gives CDR1 LNHDA, CDR2 SQIVND (reference sequence). V was clipped by 6 bases and J by 1 base; unmatched bases: 0.

This sequence joins TRBV11-3 and TRBJ2-3; 7 bases match TRBD2. V gave up 4 bases and J gave up 4 bases; unmatched junction bases: 5. The CDR3 is 14 amino acids. Germline values: CDR1 SGHNT, CDR2 YENEEA. CDR3 loop: CASSWEGPPDTQYF. CDR3 sequence (DNA): TGTGCCAGCAGCTGGGAGGGTCCCCCAGATACGCAGTATTTT.

The genes are TRBV2 and TRBJ1-5; the match to TRBD1 covers 8 bases. The CDR3 covers 13 residues. The trim removed 8 bases at V and 7 bases at J, leaving 7 bases unmatched. Germline V gene data show CDR1 as SNHLY and CDR2 as FYNNEI. CDR3 bases: TGTGCCAGCGAAGGGACAGGCGAACAGCCCCAGCATTTT. Amino acids: CASEGTGEQPQHF. The whole variable domain, remainder taken from reference TRBV2 and TRBJ1-5, is EPEVTQTPSHQVTQMGQEVILRCVPISNHLYFYWYRQILGQKVEFLVSFYNNEISEKSEIFDDQFSVERPDGSNFTLKIRSTKLEDSAMYFCASEGTGEQPQHFGDGTRLSIL.

This clone has more than one count but fewer than ten. J is TRBJ2-2 and V is TRBV7-3; possibly TRBD1 for D (6 bases). There are 13 residues in the CDR3. The germline gives CDR1 SGHTA, CDR2 FQGTGA. V lost 5 bases and J 5 bases, leaving 9 bases between the germline ends. In DNA form, the CDR3 reads TGTGCCAGCAGCCCAAGGGGGACCGGGGAGCTGTTTTTT. As protein: CASSPRGTGELFF. Full variable domain (rest looked up from reference TRBV7-3 and TRBJ2-2): GAGVSQTPSNKVTEKGKYVELRCDPISGHTALYWYRQSLGQGPEFLIYFQGTGAADDSGLPNDRFFAVRPEGSVSTLKIQRTERGDSAVYLCASSPRGTGELFFGEGSRLTVL.

The chain is built from TRBV10-3 and TRBJ2-2; D possibly corresponds to TRBD1 (5 bases). Germline V CDR1 and CDR2: ENHRY, SYGVKD. The CDR3 has 13 residues. The V end was cut by 5 bases, the J end by 8 bases, with 12 bases between. The CDR3 protein is CAISLQAFGELFF. The CDR3 DNA follows: TGTGCCATCAGTCTACAGGCTTTTGGGGAGCTGTTTTTT.

The V and J genes are TRBV7-2 and TRBJ2-7, with D unclear. Per germline, CDR1 SGHTA and CDR2 FQGNSA. Trimming shortened V by 6 bases and J by 3 bases, and 12 bases separated the two germline ends. The CDR3 runs 13 residues. The chain's CDR3 is CASSHDTIYEQYV. In nucleotides, the CDR3 is TGTGCCAGCAGTCACGACACCATCTACGAGCAGTACGTC.

The chain links TRBV5-1 to TRBJ1-2, with D unresolved. Trimming removed 3 bases from V and 7 bases from J, with 19 bases in between. CDR1 and CDR2 from the germline V gene are SGHRS and YFSETQ. This CDR3 has 15 residues. CDR3 nucleotides: TGCGCCAGCAGCTCTCAAACTCAAGGCCGGGGTGGCTACACCTTC. Protein: CASSSQTQGRGGYTF.

The V and J genes are TRBV14 and TRBJ2-1; tentative D call: TRBD2 (7 bases). Trimming shortened V by 3 bases and J by 7 bases, and 16 bases separated the two germline ends. The CDR3 has 15 amino acids. The germline V gene has CDR1 SGHDN and CDR2 FVKESK. The CDR3: CASSHLGGGRNEQFF. In DNA, the CDR3 is TGTGCCAGCAGCCATCTGGGGGGGGGCCGGAATGAGCAGTTCTTC. Variable domain in full (rest from reference TRBV14 and TRBJ2-1): EAGVTQFPSHSVIEKGQTVTLRCDPISGHDNLYWYRRVMGKEIKFLLHFVKESKQDESGMPNNRFLAERTGGTYSTLKVQPAELEDSGVYFCASSHLGGGRNEQFFGPGTRLTVL.

CDR3 amino acids: CASSEAGWGADGELFF. CDR3 nucleotide sequence: TGTGCCAGCAGTGAAGCGGGGTGGGGCGCCGACGGGGAGCTGTTTTTT. V usage is TRBV6-1 and J usage is TRBJ2-2; TRBD1 might be the D (5 bases). Deletions cut 0 bases from V and 7 bases from J, with 15 bases between. The CDR3 is 16 residues long. Germline values: CDR1 MNHNS, CDR2 SASEGT.

The chain joins TRBV18 to TRBJ2-3; D call uncertain. Trimming cost V 3 bases and J 0 bases, with 4 bases left between them. This CDR3 is built from 13 residues. Germline CDR1 is KGHSH and CDR2 is LQKENI. The CDR3 DNA sequence: TGTGCCAGCTCACCCACTAGCACAGATACGCAGTATTTT. It is translated as CASSPTSTDTQYF.

The chain employs TRBV9 and TRBJ2-3; 8 bases are shared with TRBD1. CDR3 length equals 15 residues. From germline, CDR1 is SGDLS and CDR2 YYNGEE. The ends lost 4 bases at V and 6 bases at J; junction bases unmatched: 10. CDR3 bases: TGTGCCAGCAGCCCGCGGACAGGGAAGTTGGATACGCAGTATTTT. It encodes CASSPRTGKLDTQYF.

The chain combines TRBV11-2 with TRBJ1-4; D is undetermined. Trimming took off 1 base at V and 8 bases at J, with 14 bases between the two ends. Germline V gene sequence: CDR1 SGHAT, CDR2 FQNNGV. This CDR3 has 15 amino acids. The CDR3 nucleotides are TGTGCCAGCAGCTTAGTTAGGTCGAAAGCGGAAAAACTGTTTTTT. Translating gives CASSLVRSKAEKLFF.

The chain uses TRBV6-6 and TRBJ2-3, with D unresolved. The CDR3 runs 12 residues. Deletions cut 8 bases from V and 0 bases from J, with 6 bases between. Germline V gene lookup returns CDR1 MNHNY and CDR2 SVGAGI (reference sequence). CDR3 DNA sequence: TGTGCCAGCGAGTCTAGCACAGATACGCAGTATTTT. Amino acid sequence: CASESSTDTQYF.

This clone occurred a few times. The chain links TRBV5-4 to TRBJ2-2, with D uncertain. V was trimmed by 0 bases and J by 4 bases, leaving 7 bases between them. The V gene's germline CDR1 is SGHNT and CDR2 YYREEE (reference sequence). This CDR3 is 14 amino acids long. CDR3 nucleotide sequence: TGTGCCAGCAGCTTGGCCCAGTTCACCGGGGAGCTGTTTTTT. Translating gives CASSLAQFTGELFF.

J is TRBJ1-1 and V is TRBV4-1; TRBD1 aligns across 7 bases. The V gene's germline CDR1 is MGHRA and CDR2 YSYEKL. The CDR3 totals 15 residues. Germline trimming cut 3 bases from V and 1 base from J; bases unmatched to any gene: 5. For the CDR3, the DNA is TGCGCCAGCAGCCAGACCGGGACAGAGAACACTGAAGCTTTCTTT. It codes for CASSQTGTENTEAFF.

The gene calls are TRBV11-3 and TRBJ2-7; D call uncertain. The germline CDR1 and CDR2 sequences are SGHNT and YENEEA. The CDR3 sequence is 11 residues long. V lost 3 bases and J 4 bases, leaving 4 bases between the germline ends. The CDR3 here is CASSFRYEQYF. Written as DNA, the CDR3 is TGTGCCAGCAGCTTCCGGTACGAGCAGTACTTC.

This chain uses TRBV14 with TRBJ2-7; the D gene is possibly TRBD1 (5 bases). The CDR3 length is 13 residues. V lost 0 bases and J lost 10, with 13 bases in between. Germline CDR1 reads SGHDN; CDR2 reads FVKESK. This CDR3 reads CASSQDLKGAQYV. The DNA for the CDR3 is TGTGCCAGCAGCCAAGATTTGAAAGGGGCACAGTACGTC.

The chain combines TRBV15 with TRBJ2-3; TRBD2 agrees at 8 bases. Germline V lookup: CDR1 LNHNV, CDR2 YYDKDF (reference sequence). J was trimmed by 4 bases and V by 0 bases; bases with no gene match: 6. This CDR3 region has 16 residues. Here the CDR3 DNA reads TGTGCCACCAGCAGAGATGCAGCGGGAGCTGCAGATACGCAGTATTTT. This encodes CATSRDAAGAADTQYF.